This T cell receptor beta chain was found in a study of blood T cells in healthy people across ages. Researchers isolated at least 6.5 million PBMCs per sample. The CDR3 sequence is 14 residues long. The germline V gene has CDR1 MGHDK and CDR2 SYGVNS. The use of a sample-barcoded 5' primer and a J-beta primer mix characterized a second PCR of about 7 to 12 cycles. Each TCR beta cDNA got a 12-nucleotide random molecular identifier. One entry per CDR3 protein results from TCRdb running MiXCR on the 5' RACE reads. The data hold about 290,000 distinct CDR3 sequences, with roughly a quarter observed a single time.

Input material: blood. The receptor was isolated from a woman aged 70-85 years in good health. The J gene is TRBJ2-5, the V gene TRBV25-1; 7 nucleotides match TRBD2. The end of the DNA fits TRBJ2-1 better, so the J call may be wrong. The CDR3 spells CASSAVGGLYEQFF. Here the CDR3 DNA reads TGTGCCAGCAGTGCGGTGGGAGGGTTGTATGAGCAGTTCTTC.